A single sample gave rise to the 17 T cell receptor beta chains below, sequenced in a study of vaccination and CD4 T cells after COVID-19. These receptors' antigens are unknown. Cultured CD4+ T cells had their DNA profiled by the Oncomine TCR Beta short-read assay. TCRdb analysed the PCR reads with MiXCR anew, one entry per CDR3 protein. The data show roughly 9,800 distinct CDR3 sequences, roughly 23% seen once. Stated treatment: roughly 11-day PBMC culture with coronavirus spike peptide pools or control peptides (ViraFEST assay). Sequencing was performed on CD4+ T cells from blood, cultured in vitro, taken before SARS-CoV-2 vaccination. These receptors were obtained from a human donor who received a COVID-19 vaccine.

The chain is built from TRBV25-1 and TRBJ2-1; 11 bases align to TRBD1. This CDR3 has 17 amino acids. Per the germline V gene, CDR1 is MGHDK and CDR2 is SYGVNS. The J segment lost 4 bases and the V segment lost 1 base, leaving 6 bases of the junction unmatched. In DNA form, the CDR3 reads TGTGCCAGCAGTGAATCCAACCGGGACAGGGGGTACAATGAGCAGTTCTTC. Translated: CASSESNRDRGYNEQFF.

This chain connects TRBV5-1 to TRBJ2-3; D remains ambiguous. Trimming took off 0 bases at V and 1 base at J, with 9 bases between the two ends. Germline V gene sequence: CDR1 SGHRS, CDR2 YFSETQ. The CDR3 is 15 amino acids. The CDR3 here is CASSLEGSGTDTQYF. CDR3 sequence (DNA): TGCGCCAGCAGCTTGGAGGGTAGTGGCACAGATACGCAGTATTTT.

This clonotype is medium-sized (0.01 to 0.1%). This sequence joins TRBV19 and TRBJ1-5; D remains ambiguous. Germline V lookup: CDR1 LNHDA, CDR2 SQIVND (reference sequence). Trimming cost V 6 bases and J 3 bases, with 15 bases left between them. This CDR3 is 15 amino acids long. CDR3 nucleotide sequence: TGTGCCAGTAGCTTAAGGAACGGAGACAATCAGCCCCAGCATTTT. Translated, it gives CASSLRNGDNQPQHF.

This chain connects TRBV18 to TRBJ1-1, with TRBD1 identical over 8 bases. The CDR3 has 14 amino acids. The V segment lost 5 bases and the J segment 7 bases; nucleotides outside the gene matches: 9. Germline-derived CDR1 and CDR2 are KGHSH and LQKENI. The CDR3 DNA follows: TGTGCCAGCTCAAATGGACAGGGCCATAATGAAGCTTTCTTT. It codes for CASSNGQGHNEAFF.

The chain is built from TRBV19 and TRBJ2-4, with D unclear. Germline V gene sequence: CDR1 LNHDA, CDR2 SQIVND (reference sequence). V dropped 3 bases and J dropped 4 bases, with 7 bases sitting between them. This CDR3 is built from 13 residues. CDR3 sequence (DNA): TGTGCCAGTAGTATCAACGGGAAAAACATTCAGTACTTC. Residues: CASSINGKNIQYF.

This clonotype appeared a few times. CDR3 DNA sequence: TGTGCCAGCAAGGGCATGACAGGGGTTAGTAATTCACCCCTCCACTTT. Translating it yields CASKGMTGVSNSPLHF. The chain carries TRBV27 and TRBJ1-6; 8 bases are a match to TRBD1. This CDR3 contains 16 residues. V dropped 7 bases and J dropped 6; count of bases not matched to a gene: 11. CDR1 is MNHEY, CDR2 SMNVEV, per germline (reference sequence).

The J gene is TRBJ1-2, the V gene TRBV7-9, with D perhaps TRBD1 (6 bases). Per the germline V gene, CDR1 is SEHNR and CDR2 is FQNEAQ (reference sequence). V lost 4 bases and J lost 2, with 14 bases in between. This CDR3 is built from 15 residues. The CDR3 spells CASSYPGGRNYGYTF. CDR3 sequence (DNA): TGTGCCAGCAGCTACCCGGGGGGGCGGAACTATGGCTACACCTTC.

A few counts support this clonotype. The CDR3, as DNA: TGTGCCAGCAGCCTACAGGACAGGACCGAAGCTTTCTTT. This gives the protein CASSLQDRTEAFF. This chain joins TRBV4-2 and TRBJ1-1, with 7 bases aligning to TRBD1. There are 13 residues in the CDR3. Unmatched junction bases numbered 7, after V lost 4 bases and J lost 8 bases. Germline V gives CDR1 LGHNA, CDR2 YNFKEQ.

The chain uses TRBV20-1 and TRBJ2-5, with D unresolved. CDR3 length: 14 residues. Trimming removed 1 base at V and 2 bases at J, with 11 bases between. CDR1 is DFQATT, CDR2 SNEGSKA, per germline (reference sequence). This CDR3 reads CSARGQEVQETQYF. The CDR3 DNA is TGCAGTGCTAGAGGCCAGGAAGTACAAGAGACCCAGTACTTC.

The chain joins TRBV18 to TRBJ1-6; D is unclear. The length of the CDR3 is 13 residues. V lost 3 bases to trimming and J lost 8 bases, with 8 bases between them. The germline V gene has CDR1 KGHSH and CDR2 LQKENI. The CDR3 DNA is TGTGCCAGCTCACCCGGGGAAGATTCACCCCTCCACTTT. Translated: CASSPGEDSPLHF.

The V gene is TRBV30, the J gene TRBJ1-3, with 8 bases matching TRBD1. The CDR3 runs to 18 residues. V gave up 0 bases and J gave up 4 bases; unmatched junction bases: 14. Germline V gene lookup returns CDR1 GTSNPN and CDR2 SVGIG (reference sequence). The CDR3 here is CAWSVEAGGNHPGNTIYF. CDR3 in DNA: TGTGCCTGGAGTGTTGAGGCAGGGGGCAATCACCCCGGAAACACCATATATTTT.

The V call is TRBV6-1, the J call TRBJ1-1; no clear D. The germline V and J ends were trimmed by 7 bases and 4 bases, with 13 bases remaining between them. The CDR3 spans 13 residues. Germline values: CDR1 MNHNS, CDR2 SASEGT. CDR3 coding DNA: TGTGCCAGCAAGTGGTGGGAATTCACTGAAGCTTTCTTT. Translated: CASKWWEFTEAFF.

This clonotype was seen a few times. This chain connects TRBV27 to TRBJ1-6, with 9 positions matching TRBD1. CDR3 length: 16 amino acids. V dropped 6 bases and J dropped 14; count of bases not matched to a gene: 17. CDR1 is MNHEY, CDR2 SMNVEV, per germline (reference sequence). CDR3 protein: CASSPVRDRDRFTLHF. The CDR3 region has the DNA TGTGCCAGCAGCCCCGTCCGGGACAGGGATCGCTTCACCCTCCACTTT.

With regard to this clonotype: At one end, the junction sequence differs from germline, possibly due to a read error. The chain uses TRBV20-1 and TRBJ1-2; no firm D call. The germline V gene encodes CDR1 DFQATT and CDR2 SNEGSKA (reference sequence). The length of the CDR3 is 13 residues. CDR3 in amino acids: CSASYSANCGYTF. CDR3 sequence (DNA): TGCAGTGCTAGTTACAGCGCCAACTGTGGCTACACCTTC.

The chain employs TRBV6-1 and TRBJ2-2; no clear D. The CDR3 loop spans 17 amino acids. V lost 4 bases and J 2 bases, leaving 17 bases between the germline ends. Looked up from germline, CDR1 is MNHNS and CDR2 is SASEGT. The CDR3 reads CASSAPTSTDNTGELFF. The CDR3, as DNA: TGTGCCAGCAGTGCCCCTACTTCCACCGATAACACCGGGGAGCTGTTTTTT.

This clonotype was seen only a few times. The V and J genes are TRBV2 and TRBJ2-3, with TRBD2 as a possible D gene (6 bases). The germline V gene encodes CDR1 SNHLY and CDR2 FYNNEI. The CDR3 spans 12 residues. Trimming removed 6 bases at V and 8 bases at J, with 12 bases between. The CDR3 bases are TGTGCCAGCAGGGAGACTAGTATTACGCAGTATTTT. Amino acid sequence: CASRETSITQYF. Full variable domain (rest looked up from reference TRBV2 and TRBJ2-3): EPEVTQTPSHQVTQMGQEVILRCVPISNHLYFYWYRQILGQKVEFLVSFYNNEISEKSEIFDDQFSVERPDGSNFTLKIRSTKLEDSAMYFCASRETSITQYFGPGTRLTVL.

This clonotype was counted a few times. This chain uses TRBV20-1 with TRBJ1-4; D remains unclear. Germline V gene lookup returns CDR1 DFQATT and CDR2 SNEGSKA (reference sequence). Trimming stripped 3 bases from V and 8 bases from J, with 13 bases between. The length of the CDR3 is 13 residues. The CDR3 region is CSASPGPGEKLFF. The CDR3 DNA reads as TGCAGTGCTAGCCCTGGGCCCGGGGAAAAACTGTTTTTT.